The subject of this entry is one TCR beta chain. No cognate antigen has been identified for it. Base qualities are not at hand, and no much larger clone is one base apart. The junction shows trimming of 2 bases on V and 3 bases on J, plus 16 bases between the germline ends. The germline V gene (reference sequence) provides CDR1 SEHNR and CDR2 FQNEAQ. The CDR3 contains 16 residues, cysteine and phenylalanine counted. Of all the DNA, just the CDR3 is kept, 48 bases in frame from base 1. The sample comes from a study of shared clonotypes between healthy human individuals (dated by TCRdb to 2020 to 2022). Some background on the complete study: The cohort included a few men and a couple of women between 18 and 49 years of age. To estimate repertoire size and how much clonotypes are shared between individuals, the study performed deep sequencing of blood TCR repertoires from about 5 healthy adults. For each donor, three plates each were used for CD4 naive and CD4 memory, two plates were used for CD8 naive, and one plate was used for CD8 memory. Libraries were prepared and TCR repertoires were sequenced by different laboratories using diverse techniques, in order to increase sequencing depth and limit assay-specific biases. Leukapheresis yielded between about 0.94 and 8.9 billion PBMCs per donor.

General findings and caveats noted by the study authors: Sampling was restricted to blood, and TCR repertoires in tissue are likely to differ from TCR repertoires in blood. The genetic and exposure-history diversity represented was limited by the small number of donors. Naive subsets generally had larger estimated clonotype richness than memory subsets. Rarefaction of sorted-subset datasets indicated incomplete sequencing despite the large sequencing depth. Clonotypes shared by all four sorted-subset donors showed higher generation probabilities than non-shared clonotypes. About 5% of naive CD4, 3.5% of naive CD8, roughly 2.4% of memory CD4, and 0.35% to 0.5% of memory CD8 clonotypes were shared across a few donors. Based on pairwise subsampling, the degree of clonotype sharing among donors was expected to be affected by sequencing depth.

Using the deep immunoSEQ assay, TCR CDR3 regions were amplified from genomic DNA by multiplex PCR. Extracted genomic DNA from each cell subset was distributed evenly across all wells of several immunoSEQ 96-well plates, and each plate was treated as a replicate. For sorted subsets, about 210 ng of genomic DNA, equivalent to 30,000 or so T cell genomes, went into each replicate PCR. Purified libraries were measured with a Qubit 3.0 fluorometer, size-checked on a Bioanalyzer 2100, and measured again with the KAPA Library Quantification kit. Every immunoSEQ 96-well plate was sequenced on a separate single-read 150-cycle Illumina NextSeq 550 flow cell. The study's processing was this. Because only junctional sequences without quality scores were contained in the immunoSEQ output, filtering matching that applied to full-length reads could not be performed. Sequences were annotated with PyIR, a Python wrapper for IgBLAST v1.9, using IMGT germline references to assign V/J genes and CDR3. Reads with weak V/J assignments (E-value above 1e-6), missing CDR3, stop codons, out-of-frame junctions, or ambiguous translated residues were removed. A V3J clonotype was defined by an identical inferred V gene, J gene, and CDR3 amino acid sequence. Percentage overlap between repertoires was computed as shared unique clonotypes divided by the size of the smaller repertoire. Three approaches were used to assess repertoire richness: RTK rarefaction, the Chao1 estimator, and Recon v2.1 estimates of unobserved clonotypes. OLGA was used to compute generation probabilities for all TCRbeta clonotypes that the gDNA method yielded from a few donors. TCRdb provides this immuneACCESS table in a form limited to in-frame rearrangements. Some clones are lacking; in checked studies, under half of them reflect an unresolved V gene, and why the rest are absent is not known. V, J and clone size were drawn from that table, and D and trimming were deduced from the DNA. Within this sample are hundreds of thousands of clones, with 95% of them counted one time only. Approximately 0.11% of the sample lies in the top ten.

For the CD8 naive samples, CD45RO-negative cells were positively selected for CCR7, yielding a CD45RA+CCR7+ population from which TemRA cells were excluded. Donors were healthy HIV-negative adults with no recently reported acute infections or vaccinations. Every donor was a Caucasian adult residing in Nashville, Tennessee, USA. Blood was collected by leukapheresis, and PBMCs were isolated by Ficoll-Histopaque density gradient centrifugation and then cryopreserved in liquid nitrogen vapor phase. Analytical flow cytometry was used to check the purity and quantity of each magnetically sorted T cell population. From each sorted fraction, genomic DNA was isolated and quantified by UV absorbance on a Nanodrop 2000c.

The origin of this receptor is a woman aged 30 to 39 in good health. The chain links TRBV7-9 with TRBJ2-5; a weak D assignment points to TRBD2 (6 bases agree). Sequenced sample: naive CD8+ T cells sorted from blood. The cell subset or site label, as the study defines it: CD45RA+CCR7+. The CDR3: CASSLSGGLGKETQYF. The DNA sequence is TGTGCCAGCAGCTTAAGTGGGGGACTGGGGAAAGAGACCCAGTACTTC.